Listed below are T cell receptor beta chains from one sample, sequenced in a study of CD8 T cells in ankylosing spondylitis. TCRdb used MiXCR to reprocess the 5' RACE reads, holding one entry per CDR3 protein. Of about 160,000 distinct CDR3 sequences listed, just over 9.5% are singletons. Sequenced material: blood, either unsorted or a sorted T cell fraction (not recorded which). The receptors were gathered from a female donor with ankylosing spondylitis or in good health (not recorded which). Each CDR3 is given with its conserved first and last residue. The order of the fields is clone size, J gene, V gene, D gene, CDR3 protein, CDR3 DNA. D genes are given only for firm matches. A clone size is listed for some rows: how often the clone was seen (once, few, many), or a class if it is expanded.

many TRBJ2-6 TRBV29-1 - CSVDAASSGANVLTF TGCAGCGTTGATGCGGCCTCCTCTGGGGCCAACGTCCTGACTTTC
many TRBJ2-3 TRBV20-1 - CSAREPGTSNSLDTQYF TGCAGTGCTAGAGAACCTGGGACATCGAATTCCTTAGATACGCAGTATTTT
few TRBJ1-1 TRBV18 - CASHGGPVGMNTEAFF TGTGCCAGCCATGGGGGGCCCGTCGGAATGAACACTGAAGCTTTCTTT
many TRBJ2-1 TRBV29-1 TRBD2 CSVETPSGRGDEQFF TGCAGCGTTGAAACGCCTAGCGGGAGAGGAGATGAGCAGTTCTTC
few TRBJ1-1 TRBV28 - CASTGPVVAFF TGTGCCAGCACAGGGCCGGTTGTAGCTTTCTTT
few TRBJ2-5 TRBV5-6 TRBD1 CASSSGQGWVETQYF TGTGCCAGCAGCTCCGGACAGGGTTGGGTAGAGACCCAGTACTTC
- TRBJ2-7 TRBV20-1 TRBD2 CSATSGRPYEQYF TGCAGTGCAACTAGCGGGAGGCCCTACGAGCAGTACTTC
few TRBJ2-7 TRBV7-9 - CASSPQAGRRSYEQYF TGTGCCAGCAGCCCCCAAGCAGGGCGGCGGTCCTACGAGCAGTACTTC
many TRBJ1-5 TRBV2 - CASKDIRQPQHF TGTGCCAGCAAGGACATCCGGCAGCCCCAGCATTTT
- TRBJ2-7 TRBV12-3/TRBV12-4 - CASSLGGPHHLSYEQYF TGTGCCAGCAGTTTGGGGGGGCCACACCACCTCTCCTACGAGCAGTACTTC
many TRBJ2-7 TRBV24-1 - CATSDSSVYEQYF TGTGCCACCAGTGATTCTTCAGTCTACGAGCAGTACTTC
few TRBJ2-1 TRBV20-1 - CSAIQVREQFF TGCAGTGCTATACAGGTTAGGGAGCAGTTCTTC
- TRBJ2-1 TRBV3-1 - CASSPPGHSYNEQFF TGTGCCAGCAGCCCTCCGGGCCACTCGTACAATGAGCAGTTCTTC
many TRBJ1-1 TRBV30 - CAWRPGFEAFF TGTGCCTGGCGTCCAGGGTTCGAAGCTTTCTTT
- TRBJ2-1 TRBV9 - CASSINSYEQFF TGTGCCAGCAGCATAAACTCTTATGAGCAGTTCTTC
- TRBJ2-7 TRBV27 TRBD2 CASSTGLAGYEQYF TGTGCCAGCAGTACCGGACTAGCGGGTTACGAGCAGTACTTC
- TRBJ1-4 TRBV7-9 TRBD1 CASSGDRGHEKLFF TGTGCCAGCAGCGGGGACAGGGGTCATGAAAAACTGTTTTTT
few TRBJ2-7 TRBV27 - CASSTGQSYPYEQYF TGTGCCAGCAGCACTGGACAGTCCTATCCCTACGAGCAGTACTTC
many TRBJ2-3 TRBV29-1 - CSVEGGTHSTDTQYF TGCAGCGTTGAGGGGGGAACCCACTCCACAGATACGCAGTATTTT
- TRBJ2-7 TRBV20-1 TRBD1 CSARPAQGVSYEQYF TGCAGTGCTAGACCAGCCCAGGGGGTGTCCTACGAGCAGTACTTC
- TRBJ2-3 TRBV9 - CASSVVVVGDTDTQYF TGTGCCAGCAGCGTAGTAGTGGTGGGAGACACAGATACGCAGTATTTT
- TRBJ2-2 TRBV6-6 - CASSPASGELFF TGTGCCAGCAGTCCCGCGAGCGGGGAGCTGTTTTTT
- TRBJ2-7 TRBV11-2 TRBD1 CASSFPTGAISYEQYF TGTGCCAGCAGCTTCCCGACAGGGGCTATCTCCTACGAGCAGTACTTC
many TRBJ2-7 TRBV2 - CASNGLGQNPSYEQYF TGTGCCAGCAATGGTCTCGGACAGAACCCCTCCTACGAGCAGTACTTC
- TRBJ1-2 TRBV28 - CASSPLSGEIDYTF TGTGCCAGCAGTCCCCTGTCAGGGGAGATCGACTACACCTTC
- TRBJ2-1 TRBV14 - CASSPTLGENEQFF TGTGCCAGCAGCCCGACACTTGGGGAGAATGAGCAGTTCTTC
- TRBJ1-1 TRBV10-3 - CAISESIQMNTEAFF TGTGCCATCAGTGAGTCGATACAGATGAACACTGAAGCTTTCTTT
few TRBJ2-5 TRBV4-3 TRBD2 CASSPASGILSQYF TGCGCCAGCAGCCCTGCTAGCGGGATCTTGTCCCAGTACTTC
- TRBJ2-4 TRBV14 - CAIPSRSNPLRRDIQYF TGTGCCATTCCCTCCCGGTCTAACCCGTTGAGGAGGGACATTCAGTACTTC
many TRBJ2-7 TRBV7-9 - CASSFREIAYEQYF TGTGCCAGCAGCTTCAGGGAGATCGCCTACGAGCAGTACTTC
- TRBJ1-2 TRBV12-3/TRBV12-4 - CASSLEQNYGYTF TGTGCCAGCAGTTTGGAGCAAAACTATGGCTACACCTTC
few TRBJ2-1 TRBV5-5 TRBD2 CASSPPMSGGPNEQFF TGTGCCAGCAGCCCCCCGATGAGCGGGGGTCCCAATGAGCAGTTCTTC
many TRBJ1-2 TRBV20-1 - CSGGPANGYTF TGCAGTGGAGGACCGGCTAATGGCTACACCTTC
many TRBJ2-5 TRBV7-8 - CASKERGETQYF TGTGCCAGCAAGGAAAGGGGAGAGACCCAGTACTTC
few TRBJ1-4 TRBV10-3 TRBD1 CAIRDSSEKLFF TGTGCCATCCGGGACAGTAGTGAAAAACTGTTTTTT
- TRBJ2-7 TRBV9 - CASSPQIARGERSSYEQYF TGTGCCAGCAGCCCTCAAATAGCCCGAGGGGAGCGGAGCTCCTACGAGCAGTACTTC
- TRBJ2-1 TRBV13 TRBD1 CASRSYRGVGHEQFF TGTGCCAGCAGATCCTACAGGGGAGTGGGCCATGAGCAGTTCTTC
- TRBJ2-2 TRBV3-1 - CASGSRVWAATRELFF TGTGCCAGTGGCTCTCGAGTGTGGGCCGCGACTCGGGAGCTGTTTTTT
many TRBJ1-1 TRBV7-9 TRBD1 CASSYQGATEAFF TGTGCCAGCAGCTACCAGGGGGCCACTGAAGCTTTCTTT
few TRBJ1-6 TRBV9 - CASNSGGYNSPLHF TGTGCCAGCAATAGTGGAGGGTACAATTCACCCCTCCACTTT
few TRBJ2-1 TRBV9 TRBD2 CASSPSPSGSHEQFF TGTGCCAGCAGCCCCTCCCCTAGCGGGAGCCATGAGCAGTTCTTC